This T cell receptor beta chain was observed in a study of OX40 agonist ivuxolimab in advanced cancers. Across the study: Dosing consisted of intravenous ivuxolimab at 0.01 to 10 mg/kg every 2 weeks. Age averaged around 60 years (range roughly 23 to 90), and about 86% were male.

This table comes from immunoSEQ multiplex PCR, and its TCRdb copy is limited to in-frame clones, with some not included. Found here are fewer than 55,000 clones, over 75% of them singletons; the top ten hold roughly 0.69%. Study conclusions and caveats: Expanded clones were, on average, more numerous in CD8+ T cells than in CD4+. In the 0.1-3.0 mg/kg groups, partial responders showed among the lowest expansion.

Germline lookup yields CDR1 LGHNA and CDR2 YNFKEQ. The CDR3 contains 12 residues. Trimming removed 4 bases at V and 7 bases at J, with 8 bases between. With respect to this clone: Its antigen is not known.

Sequenced material: CD4+ or CD8+ T cells sorted from blood, taken in a trial of the OX40 agonist ivuxolimab. This clonotype originated in an adult with an advanced solid tumor such as melanoma, head and neck, liver or kidney cancer. The chain recombines TRBV4-2 with TRBJ2-1; D is ambiguous. Here the CDR3 reads CASSLSGNEQFF. The CDR3 DNA reads as TGTGCCAGCAGCCTCAGTGGGAATGAGCAGTTCTTC.